Listed here are 14 T cell receptor beta chains from one sample, sequenced in a study of neurological immune-mediated disorders. Specified time point: longitudinal time-point 1 (baseline). One entry per CDR3 protein results from TCRdb running MiXCR on the 5' RACE reads. The sample has some 60,000 distinct CDR3 sequences; around a tenth are singletons. Material: PBMCs. The receptors here all came from a male donor with HTLV-1-associated myelopathy (HAM/TSP).

This clonotype came up many times. V gene TRBV5-6 combines with J gene TRBJ2-3, with D perhaps being TRBD1 or TRBD2 (6 bases each). This CDR3 comprises 15 residues. Trimming left V 1 base short and J 3 bases short, with 12 bases between. Germline V lookup: CDR1 SGHDT, CDR2 YYEEEE. CDR3 sequence (DNA): TGTGCCAGCAGCTTGATGGGGGGCAAGACAGATACGCAGTATTTT. This codes for CASSLMGGKTDTQYF.

This clonotype was picked up many times. This chain connects TRBV4-3 to TRBJ2-2; D unclear. Germline-derived CDR1 and CDR2 are LGHNA and YSLEER. The CDR3 is 20 residues long. The V and J ends lost 0 bases and 2 bases respectively, with 22 bases between them. In nucleotides, the CDR3 is TGCGCCAGCAGCCAAGATTCGCCCCTGGTGGACCCTGTAAACACCGGGGAGCTGTTTTTT. It specifies CASSQDSPLVDPVNTGELFF.

The sample holds many counts of this clonotype. The chain couples TRBV10-3 to TRBJ2-2; 8 bases map to TRBD1. J lost 3 bases, V lost 6 bases, and 9 bases had no gene match. The CDR3 is 16 residues long. CDR1 and CDR2 (germline): ENHRY, SYGVKD. Here the CDR3 DNA reads TGTGCCATCAGGAAGCAGGGGGCAGGTGACACCGGGGAGCTGTTTTTT. Its translation is CAIRKQGAGDTGELFF.

This clonotype was observed many times. V gene TRBV5-1 combines with J gene TRBJ1-4; 9 bases line up with TRBD1. CDR1 is SGHRS, CDR2 YFSETQ, per germline. The CDR3 has 16 amino acids. The J segment lost 4 bases and the V segment lost 4 bases, leaving 8 bases of the junction unmatched. CDR3 nucleotide sequence: TGCGCCAGCAGCCTGAACAGGGGGCTTGGTAATGAAAAACTGTTTTTT. Its protein is CASSLNRGLGNEKLFF.

This clonotype was detected ten times or more. The chain recombines TRBV7-2 with TRBJ2-3; a weak D match, TRBD1 (5 bases). This CDR3 is built from 14 residues. Trimming removed 6 bases from V and 1 base from J, with 11 bases in between. Germline CDR1 SGHTA, CDR2 FQGNSA. CDR3 DNA: TGTGCCAGCAGTAAAAGGGGTGGCACAGATACGCAGTATTTT. It codes for CASSKRGGTDTQYF.

The rearrangement uses TRBV20-1 and TRBJ1-2, with D uncertain. The CDR3 is 14 residues long. The V end was cut by 2 bases, the J end by 6 bases, with 16 bases between. CDR1 and CDR2 (germline): DFQATT, SNEGSKA (reference sequence). This CDR3 reads CSARLPRSVNGYTF. CDR3 DNA sequence: TGCAGTGCTAGATTACCCAGGTCGGTCAATGGCTACACCTTC.

This clonotype was recorded at least ten times. The chain links TRBV7-2 to TRBJ1-6, with a possible D match to TRBD1 (5 bases). V was pared by 0 bases and J by 5 bases, with 8 bases between. CDR1 is SGHTA and CDR2 is FQGNSA in the germline V gene. The CDR3 consists of 15 residues. The CDR3 spells CASSLATGDNSPLHF. CDR3 nucleotides: TGTGCCAGCAGCTTAGCGACGGGGGATAATTCACCCCTCCACTTT.

In this sample, this clonotype turned up many times. The rearrangement links TRBV2 to TRBJ2-1; D is perhaps TRBD2 (5 bases). In germline, CDR1 is SNHLY, CDR2 FYNNEI. The length of the CDR3 is 14 residues. The V end was cut by 2 bases, the J end by 2 bases, with 7 bases between. The CDR3 coding sequence is TGTGCCAGCAGTGAATTGGAGGCCTACAATGAGCAGTTCTTC. Translated, it gives CASSELEAYNEQFF.

This clonotype was seen ten or more times. The chain couples TRBV4-3 to TRBJ1-2; no firm D call. This CDR3 is 14 amino acids long. The V end lost 1 base, the J end lost 7 bases, and 13 bases lay between the germline ends. The germline V gene encodes CDR1 LGHNA and CDR2 YSLEER. The CDR3 nucleotides are TGCGCCAGCAGCCAAGTGCTACGACAATTTGGCTACACCTTC. This codes for CASSQVLRQFGYTF.

The V and J genes are TRBV20-1 and TRBJ2-7; a possible D gene is TRBD2 (7 bases). CDR3 length: 12 amino acids. Germline CDR1 is DFQATT and CDR2 is SNEGSKA (reference sequence). The V end was cut by 6 bases, the J end by 7 bases, with 16 bases between. The CDR3 is CSAGRGAGEQYF. In DNA, the CDR3 is TGCAGTGCGGGACGGGGGGCGGGAGAGCAGTACTTC.

This clonotype was detected ten times or more. The rearrangement uses TRBV20-1 and TRBJ1-5; D not resolved. The germline V gene encodes CDR1 DFQATT and CDR2 SNEGSKA (reference sequence). Deletions cut 3 bases from V and 5 bases from J, with 11 bases between. This CDR3 has 13 amino acids. The CDR3 nucleotides are TGCAGTGCTAGTGGGCAGGAGTATCAGCCCCAGCATTTT. It translates to CSASGQEYQPQHF.

On this clonotype: This may be a read error: a much more frequent sequence differs by one nucleotide. The V call is TRBV10-2, the J call TRBJ2-1, with D possibly matching TRBD1 (5 bases). Germline-derived CDR1 and CDR2 are WSHSY and SAAADI. The CDR3 runs 14 residues. V lost 10 bases and J lost 10, with 23 bases in between. In DNA, the CDR3 is TGCGCCACCTACCCAGGGAAGAGTTATTACGAGCAGTTCTTC. It specifies CATYPGKSYYEQFF.

Points on this clonotype: One end of the junction fails to match germline, which may point to a read error. This chain joins TRBV5-1 and TRBJ2-2, with TRBD1 matching 8 bases. The CDR3 is 15 amino acids. In germline, CDR1 is SGHRS, CDR2 YFSETQ. CDR3 nucleotides: TGTGTCAACAGCTTTCCCAGGGGGCGGGCCGGGGAGCTGTTTTTT. Amino acids: CVNSFPRGRAGELFF.

This clonotype was recorded at least ten times. V is TRBV3-1 and J is TRBJ2-2; D gene ambiguous. The CDR3 sequence is 16 residues long. The germline CDR1 and CDR2 sequences are LGHDT and YNNKEL (reference sequence). V was pared by 3 bases and J by 0 bases, with 11 bases between. The CDR3 DNA sequence: TGTGCCAGCAGCCAGAAGAGATTCCCGAACACCGGGGAGCTGTTTTTT. It translates to CASSQKRFPNTGELFF.